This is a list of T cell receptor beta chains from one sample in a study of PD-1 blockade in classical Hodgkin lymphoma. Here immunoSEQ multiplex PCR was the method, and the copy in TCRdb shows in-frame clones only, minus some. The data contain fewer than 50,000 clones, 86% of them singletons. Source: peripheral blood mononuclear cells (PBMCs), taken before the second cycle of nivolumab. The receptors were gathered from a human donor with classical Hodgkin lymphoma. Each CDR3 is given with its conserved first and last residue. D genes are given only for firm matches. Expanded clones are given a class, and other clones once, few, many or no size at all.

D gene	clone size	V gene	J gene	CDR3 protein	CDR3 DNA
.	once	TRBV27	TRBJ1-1	CASSLAASTEAFF	TGTGCCAGCAGTTTGGCAGCCAGCACTGAAGCTTTCTTT
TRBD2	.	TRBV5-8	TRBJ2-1	CASSSGLAGNEQFF	TGTGCCAGCAGCTCCGGACTAGCGGGCAATGAGCAGTTCTTC
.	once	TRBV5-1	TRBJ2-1	CASSLIGGRTYNEQFF	TGCGCCAGCAGCTTGATTGGGGGTAGGACCTACAATGAGCAGTTCTTC
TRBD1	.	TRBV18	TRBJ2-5	CASSRYRDRGLETQYF	TGTGCCAGCTCACGCTACCGGGACAGGGGGCTGGAGACCCAGTACTTC
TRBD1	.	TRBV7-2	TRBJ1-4	CASSPTGIGEKLFF	TGTGCCAGCAGCCCGACAGGGATTGGAGAAAAACTGTTTTTT
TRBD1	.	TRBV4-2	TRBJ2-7	CASSQEFGTGGDEQYF	TGTGCCAGCAGCCAAGAGTTTGGGACAGGGGGCGACGAGCAGTACTTC
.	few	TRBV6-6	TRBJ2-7	CASSHLSAVLDF	TGTGCCAGCAGTCACCTCTCCGCGGTTCTAGACTTC
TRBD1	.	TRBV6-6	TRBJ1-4	CASSGQGNEKLFF	TGTGCCAGCAGTGGACAGGGTAATGAAAAACTGTTTTTT
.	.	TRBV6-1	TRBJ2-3	CASVSGWAGTDTQYF	TGTGCCAGCGTATCTGGGTGGGCCGGCACAGATACGCAGTATTTT
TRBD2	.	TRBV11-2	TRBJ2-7	CASSPSGIDPYEQYF	TGTGCCAGCAGCCCGAGCGGGATAGACCCCTACGAGCAGTACTTC